This entry lists 17 T cell receptor beta chains sequenced from one sample in a study of graft-versus-host responses after intestinal transplantation. TCRdb keeps only in-frame clones here, not all; method: immunoSEQ multiplex PCR. The sample lists approximately 77,000 clones; around 93% were seen once. The material sequenced was PBMCs, taken 98 days after intestinal transplantation. All receptors come from a human patient who received an intestinal transplant, so some T cells may come from the graft donor.

The chain carries TRBV11-3 and TRBJ1-3, with D uncertain. V lost 3 bases, J lost 4 bases, and 16 bases lay in between. Germline-derived CDR1 and CDR2 are SGHNT and YENEEA. The CDR3 has 16 amino acids. CDR3 sequence (DNA): TGTGCCAGCAGCTTCGCCTCTGAACCTCCGGGAAACACCATATATTTT. This sequence encodes CASSFASEPPGNTIYF.

The V and J genes are TRBV4-2 and TRBJ2-7; 8 bases are shared with TRBD1. Per germline, CDR1 LGHNA and CDR2 YNFKEQ. The CDR3 length is 15 residues. Unmatched junction bases numbered 4, after V lost 0 bases and J lost 3 bases. The DNA of the CDR3 is TGTGCCAGCAGCCAAGAAGGACAGGGCTACTACGAGCAGTACTTC. Amino acids: CASSQEGQGYYEQYF.

J is TRBJ2-3 and V is TRBV2, with 13 bases that match TRBD2. J was trimmed by 0 bases and V by 6 bases; bases with no gene match: 6. The CDR3 has 17 residues. CDR1 SNHLY and CDR2 FYNNEI come from the germline V gene. The CDR3: CASRGLAGRTSTDTQYF. In DNA, the CDR3 is TGTGCCAGCAGGGGACTAGCGGGGCGTACTAGCACAGATACGCAGTATTTT.

The rearrangement uses TRBV11-2 and TRBJ2-7; D perhaps matches TRBD1 (5 bases). CDR3 length: 13 amino acids. V was trimmed by 0 bases and J by 6 bases, leaving 9 bases between them. Germline V gives CDR1 SGHAT, CDR2 FQNNGV. CDR3 loop: CASSLDTGFEQYF. CDR3 coding DNA: TGTGCCAGCAGCTTAGACACAGGCTTCGAGCAGTACTTC. The complete variable domain, with remaining parts taken from reference TRBV11-2 and TRBJ2-7, reads EAGVAQSPRYKIIEKRQSVAFWCNPISGHATLYWYQQILGQGPKLLIQFQNNGVVDDSQLPKDRFSAERLKGVDSTLKIQPAKLEDSAVYLCASSLDTGFEQYFGPGTRLTVT.

The chain has TRBV13 and TRBJ1-6; 7 bases align to TRBD1. The CDR3 sequence is 16 residues long. V lost 3 bases and J lost 2; bases outside the gene matches: 4. From germline, CDR1 is PRHDT and CDR2 FYEKMQ (reference sequence). CDR3 protein: CASSFGQGAYNSPLHF. The CDR3 DNA reads TGTGCCAGCAGCTTTGGGCAGGGGGCCTATAATTCACCCCTCCACTTT.

The genes are TRBV18 and TRBJ2-7; D uncertain. V shed 3 bases and J shed 0 bases, with 6 bases lying between them. The length of the CDR3 is 13 residues. CDR1 KGHSH and CDR2 LQKENI come from the germline V gene. The CDR3 DNA is TGTGCCAGCTCACCCCCTACCTCCTACGAGCAGTACTTC. Protein sequence: CASSPPTSYEQYF.

The chain has TRBV5-4 and TRBJ2-7; a weak D match, TRBD2 (5 bases). Trimming stripped 0 bases from V and 5 bases from J, with 9 bases between. The CDR3 extends over 13 amino acids. CDR1 and CDR2 from the germline V gene are SGHNT and YYREEE (reference sequence). CDR3 DNA: TGTGCCAGCAGCTTGGGAACTAGAAACGAGCAGTACTTC. Protein: CASSLGTRNEQYF.

The CDR3 DNA is TGCGCCAGCAGTCAATCAGCATCCTCCGGGACAGGGGGCCGCTACACTGAAGCTTTCTTT. Its protein is CASSQSASSGTGGRYTEAFF. This rearrangement joins TRBV23-1 to TRBJ1-1; 12 bases line up with TRBD1. TRBV23-1 is assigned to the ORF class and has an uncertain function. The CDR3 runs to 20 residues. V gave up 0 bases and J gave up 3 bases; unmatched junction bases: 14.

The genes are TRBV5-6 and TRBJ2-7, with TRBD2 as a possible D gene (5 bases). Germline CDR1 is SGHDT and CDR2 is YYEEEE. The CDR3 consists of 14 residues. The V and J ends lost 2 bases and 6 bases respectively, with 15 bases between them. The CDR3, as DNA: TGTGCCAGCAGCTTTCGGGGTAGCGTTAGCGAGCAGTACTTC. Its translation is CASSFRGSVSEQYF. Full variable domain (rest looked up from reference TRBV5-6 and TRBJ2-7): DAGVTQSPTHLIKTRGQQVTLRCSPKSGHDTVSWYQQALGQGPQFIFQYYEEEERQRGNFPDRFSGHQFPNYSSELNVNALLLGDSALYLCASSFRGSVSEQYFGPGTRLTVT.

The chain carries TRBV18 and TRBJ2-3; 10 bases line up with TRBD1. CDR1 KGHSH and CDR2 LQKENI come from the germline V gene. This CDR3 is built from 15 residues. Trimming at V came to 3 bases and at J to 7 bases, leaving 7 bases not matched to a gene. As DNA, the CDR3 is TGTGCCAGCTCACCCTCTCGGGGACAGGGGAATACGCAGTATTTT. This encodes CASSPSRGQGNTQYF. The variable domain in full, completed from reference TRBV18 and TRBJ2-3, reads NAGVMQNPRHLVRRRGQEARLRCSPMKGHSHVYWYRQLPEEGLKFMVYLQKENIIDESGMPKERFSAEFPKEGPSILRIQQVVRGDSAAYFCASSPSRGQGNTQYFGPGTRLTVL.

The chain uses TRBV2 and TRBJ1-5, with TRBD1 as a possible D gene (5 bases). The CDR3 contains 15 residues. Deletions cut 4 bases from V and 1 base from J, with 11 bases between. Looked up from germline, CDR1 is SNHLY and CDR2 is FYNNEI. The CDR3 loop is CASSGSGASNQPQHF. CDR3 nucleotides: TGTGCCAGCAGTGGATCCGGGGCAAGCAATCAGCCCCAGCATTTT.

This clone was observed a single time. CDR3 protein: CASSLLALGGEQYF. CDR3 bases: TGTGCCAGCAGTTTGTTAGCCTTGGGTGGGGAGCAGTACTTC. The chain combines TRBV27 with TRBJ2-7; D gene ambiguous. The CDR3 has 14 amino acids. From germline, CDR1 is MNHEY and CDR2 SMNVEV (reference sequence). Trimming stripped 3 bases from V and 7 bases from J, with 16 bases between.

The V and J genes are TRBV7-6 and TRBJ2-7, with a possible D match to TRBD2 (5 bases). Trimming took off 5 bases at V and 5 bases at J, with 16 bases between the two ends. This CDR3 comprises 14 residues. CDR1 SGHVS and CDR2 FNYEAQ come from the germline V gene. The CDR3 sequence is CASSTPMEADEQYF. The DNA of the CDR3 is TGTGCCAGCAGCACCCCCATGGAGGCGGACGAGCAGTACTTC.

The chain employs TRBV5-4 and TRBJ2-2; D possibly corresponds to TRBD2 (5 bases). V was shortened by 2 bases and J by 0 bases, with 11 bases between the two germline ends. The CDR3 extends over 16 amino acids. The germline V gene encodes CDR1 SGHNT and CDR2 YYREEE (reference sequence). As DNA, the CDR3 is TGTGCCAGCAGCTTCCCGTCAGCGGCGAACACCGGGGAGCTGTTTTTT. It yields the protein CASSFPSAANTGELFF. The full variable domain, rest sourced from reference TRBV5-4 and TRBJ2-2, is ETGVTQSPTHLIKTRGQQVTLRCSSQSGHNTVSWYQQALGQGPQFIFQYYREEENGRGNFPPRFSGLQFPNYSSELNVNALELDDSALYLCASSFPSAANTGELFFGEGSRLTVL.

The V and J genes are TRBV6-5 and TRBJ1-3; D remains unclear. The CDR3 contains 14 residues. Deletions cut 2 bases from V and 2 bases from J, with 7 bases between. Germline V lookup: CDR1 MNHEY, CDR2 SVGAGI. CDR3 residues: CASSYEKAGNTIYF. The DNA of the CDR3 is TGTGCCAGCAGTTACGAGAAAGCTGGAAACACCATATATTTT.

This sequence joins TRBV7-2 and TRBJ1-1; possible D gene TRBD1, 5 bases. The CDR3 totals 12 residues. With 2 bases removed from V and 7 bases from J, the gap between germline ends came to 8 bases. Germline-derived CDR1 and CDR2 are SGHTA and FQGNSA. Written as DNA, the CDR3 is TGTGCCAGCAGCTTATCGGGACTTGAAGCTTTCTTT. As protein: CASSLSGLEAFF.

The chain recombines TRBV5-1 with TRBJ2-7; TRBD2 matches at 8 bases. CDR1 and CDR2 from the germline V gene are SGHRS and YFSETQ. The CDR3 runs 13 residues. The J segment lost 4 bases and the V segment lost 4 bases, leaving 4 bases of the junction unmatched. This chain's CDR3 is CASSEAGGYEQYF. CDR3 bases: TGCGCCAGCAGCGAGGCGGGGGGATACGAGCAGTACTTC.